This T cell receptor beta chain was found in a study of blood T cell repertoires in COVID-19. Study-wide context: COVID-19 samples from acute and convalescent phases originated in the United States, Italy and Spain.

CDR1 is KGHSH, CDR2 LQKENI, per germline. The V and J ends lost 2 bases and 7 bases, in that order; junction bases with no gene match: 2. CDR3 length: 14 amino acids. Authors' analysis steps: Amplification with reference gene primers provided the estimates of nucleated cell counts. TCRdb's table, derived via immunoSEQ multiplex PCR, lists solely in-frame clones and lacks some. The V and J calls and clone size are taken from that table; D and trimming were inferred from the DNA. The sample has roughly 190,000 clones; about four fifths are singletons. The Seattle patients joined while their infection was active and were tracked longitudinally afterward.

Sequencing was done on a sample of peripheral blood. The receptor was isolated from a woman between 40 and 55 years old with COVID-19, enrolled during active disease. This rearrangement joins TRBV18 to TRBJ1-4, with 9 bases fitting TRBD1. In DNA form, the CDR3 reads TGTGCCAGCTCACCAGTGGGACAGGGTGAAAAACTGTTTTTT. Amino acid sequence: CASSPVGQGEKLFF.